This TCR beta chain originates from a study of shared T cell receptors in the human thymus. The protocol was immunoSEQ multiplex PCR, while the TCRdb copy is restricted to in-frame clones and leaves out a portion. The repertoire holds roughly 410,000 clones, just under 95% seen once, with 0.02% in the top ten. Germline values: CDR1 SGHVS, CDR2 FNYEAQ. CDR3 length: 14 residues. Trimming cost V 5 bases and J 4 bases; bases outside gene matches: 8. The origin of this receptor is a human donor. Sequencing was carried out using thymocytes. The V and J genes are TRBV7-6 and TRBJ2-7; 7 positions match TRBD1. DNA for the CDR3: TGTGCCAGCAGCCCCCGACAGGGAAAATACGAGCAGTACTTC. Translated: CASSPRQGKYEQYF.